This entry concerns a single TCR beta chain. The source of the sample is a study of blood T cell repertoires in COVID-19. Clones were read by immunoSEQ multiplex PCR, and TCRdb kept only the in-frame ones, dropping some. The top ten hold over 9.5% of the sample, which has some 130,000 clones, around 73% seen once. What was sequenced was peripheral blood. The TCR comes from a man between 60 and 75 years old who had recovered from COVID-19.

DNA of the CDR3: TGTGCCAGCAGCTTAGCGGCAGGCGGACACTACGAGCAGTACTTC. This translates into CASSLAAGGHYEQYF. The genes are TRBV7-2 and TRBJ2-7, with D possibly matching TRBD1 (5 bases). Germline V gene lookup returns CDR1 SGHTA and CDR2 FQGNSA. Trimming took off 0 bases at V and 3 bases at J, with 12 bases between the two ends. The CDR3 extends over 15 amino acids.